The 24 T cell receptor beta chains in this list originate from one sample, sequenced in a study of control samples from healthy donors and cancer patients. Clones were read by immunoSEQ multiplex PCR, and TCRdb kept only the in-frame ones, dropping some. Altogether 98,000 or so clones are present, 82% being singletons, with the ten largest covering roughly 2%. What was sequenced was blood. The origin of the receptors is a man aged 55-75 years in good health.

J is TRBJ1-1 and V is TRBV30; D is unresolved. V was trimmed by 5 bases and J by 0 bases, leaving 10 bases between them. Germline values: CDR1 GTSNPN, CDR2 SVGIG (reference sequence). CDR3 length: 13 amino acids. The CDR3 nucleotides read TGTGCCTGGGCCCGCAGTGTGAACACTGAAGCTTTCTTT. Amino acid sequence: CAWARSVNTEAFF.

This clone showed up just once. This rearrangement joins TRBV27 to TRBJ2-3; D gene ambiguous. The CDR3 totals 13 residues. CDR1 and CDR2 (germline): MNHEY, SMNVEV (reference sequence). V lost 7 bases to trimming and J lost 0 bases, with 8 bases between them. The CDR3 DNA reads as TGTGCCAGCAAGGCCTCTAGCACAGATACGCAGTATTTT. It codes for CASKASSTDTQYF.

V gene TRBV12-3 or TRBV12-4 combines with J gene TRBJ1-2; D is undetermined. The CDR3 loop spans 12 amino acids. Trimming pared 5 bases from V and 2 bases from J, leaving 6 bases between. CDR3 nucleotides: TGTGCCAGCAGTCCTCACAACTATGGCTACACCTTC. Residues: CASSPHNYGYTF.

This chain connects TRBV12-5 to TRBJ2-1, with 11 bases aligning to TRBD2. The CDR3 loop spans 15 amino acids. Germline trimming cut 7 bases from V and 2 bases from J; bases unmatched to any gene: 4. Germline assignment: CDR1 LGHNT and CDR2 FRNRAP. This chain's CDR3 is CASAQGLAAYNEQFF. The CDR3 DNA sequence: TGTGCTAGTGCCCAGGGACTAGCGGCCTACAATGAGCAGTTCTTC. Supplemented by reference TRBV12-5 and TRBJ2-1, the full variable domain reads DARVTQTPRHKVTEMGQEVTMRCQPILGHNTVFWYRQTMMQGLELLAYFRNRAPLDDSGMPKDRFSAEMPDATLATLKIQPSEPRDSAVYFCASAQGLAAYNEQFFGPGTRLTVL.

CDR3 sequence: CASSLEPGITYEQYF. The CDR3, as DNA: TGCGCCAGCAGCTTGGAACCGGGGATAACCTACGAGCAGTACTTC. The chain links TRBV5-1 to TRBJ2-7; the D gene is possibly TRBD2 (5 bases). V lost 0 bases, J lost 2 bases, and 12 bases lay in between. The CDR3 sequence is 15 residues long. The germline V gene has CDR1 SGHRS and CDR2 YFSETQ.

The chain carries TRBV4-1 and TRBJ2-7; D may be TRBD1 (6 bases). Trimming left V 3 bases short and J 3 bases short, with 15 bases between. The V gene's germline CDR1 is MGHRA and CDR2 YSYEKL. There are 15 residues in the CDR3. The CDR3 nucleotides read TGCGCCAGCAGCCAGACGACAGGAGACGTCTACGAGCAGTACTTC. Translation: CASSQTTGDVYEQYF.

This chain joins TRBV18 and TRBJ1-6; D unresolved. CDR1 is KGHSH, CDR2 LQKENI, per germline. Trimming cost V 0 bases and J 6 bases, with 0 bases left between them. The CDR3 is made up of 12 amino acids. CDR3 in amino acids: CASSPPNSPLHF. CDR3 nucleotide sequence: TGTGCCAGCTCACCACCTAATTCACCCCTCCACTTT.

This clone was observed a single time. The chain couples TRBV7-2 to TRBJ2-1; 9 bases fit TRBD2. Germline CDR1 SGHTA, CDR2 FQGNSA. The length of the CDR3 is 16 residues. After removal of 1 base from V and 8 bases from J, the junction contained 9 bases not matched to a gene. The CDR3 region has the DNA TGTGCCAGCAGCTTAGTGCAGGGACTAGCAAACGATGAGCAGTTCTTC. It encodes CASSLVQGLANDEQFF.

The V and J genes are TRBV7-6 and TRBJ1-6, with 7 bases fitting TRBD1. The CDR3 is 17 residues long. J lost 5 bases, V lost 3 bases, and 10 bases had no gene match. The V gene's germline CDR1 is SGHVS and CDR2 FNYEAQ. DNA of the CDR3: TGTGCCAGCAGCTTCTCCCTCGGACAGGCCGATAATTCACCCCTCCACTTT. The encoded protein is CASSFSLGQADNSPLHF.

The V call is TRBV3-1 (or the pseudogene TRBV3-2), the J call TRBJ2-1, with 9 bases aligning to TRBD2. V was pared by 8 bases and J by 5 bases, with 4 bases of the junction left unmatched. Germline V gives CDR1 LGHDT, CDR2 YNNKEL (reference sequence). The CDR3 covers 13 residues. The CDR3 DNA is TGTGCCAGCTCGGCGGGGGGGGACAATGAGCAGTTCTTC. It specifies CASSAGGDNEQFF.

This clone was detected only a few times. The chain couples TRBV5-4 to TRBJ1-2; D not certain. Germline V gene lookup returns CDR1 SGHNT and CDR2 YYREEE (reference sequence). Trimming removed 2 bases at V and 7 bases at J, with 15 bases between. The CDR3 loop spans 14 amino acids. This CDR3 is CASSLNPRPGGYTF. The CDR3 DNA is TGTGCCAGCAGCTTAAACCCCAGGCCAGGTGGCTACACCTTC.

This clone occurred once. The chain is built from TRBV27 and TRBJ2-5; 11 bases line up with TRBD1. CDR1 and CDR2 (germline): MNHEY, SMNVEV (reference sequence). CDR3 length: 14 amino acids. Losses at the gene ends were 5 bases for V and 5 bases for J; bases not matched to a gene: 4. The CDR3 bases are TGTGCCAGCAGTCAAGGGACAGGGGGGGAGACCCAGTACTTC. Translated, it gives CASSQGTGGETQYF.

This chain's CDR3 is CASSLMGISGNTIYF. The CDR3 nucleotides are TGTGCCAGCAGCTTAATGGGCATCTCTGGAAACACCATATATTTT. The chain combines TRBV7-9 with TRBJ1-3; D uncertain. Germline loops: CDR1 SEHNR, CDR2 FQNEAQ (reference sequence). V was pared by 2 bases and J by 0 bases, with 8 bases between. The CDR3 totals 15 residues.

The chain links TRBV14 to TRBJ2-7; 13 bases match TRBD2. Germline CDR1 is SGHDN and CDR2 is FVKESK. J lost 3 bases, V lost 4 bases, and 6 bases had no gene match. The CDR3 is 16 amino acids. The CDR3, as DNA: TGTGCCAGCAGCCTAGGACTAGCGGGAGTTTTCTACGAGCAGTACTTC. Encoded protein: CASSLGLAGVFYEQYF.

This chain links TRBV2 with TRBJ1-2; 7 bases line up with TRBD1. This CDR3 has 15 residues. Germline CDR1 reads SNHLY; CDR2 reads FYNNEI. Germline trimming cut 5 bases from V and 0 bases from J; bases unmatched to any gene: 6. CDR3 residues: CASSRGTVANYGYTF. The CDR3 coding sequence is TGTGCCAGCAGTAGAGGGACAGTAGCTAACTATGGCTACACCTTC.

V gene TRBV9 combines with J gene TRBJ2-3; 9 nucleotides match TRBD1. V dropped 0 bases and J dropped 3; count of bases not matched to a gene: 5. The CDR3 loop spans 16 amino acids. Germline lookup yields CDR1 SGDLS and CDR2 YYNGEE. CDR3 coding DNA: TGTGCCAGCAGCGTAGTGGGACAGGGTGTAACAGATACGCAGTATTTT. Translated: CASSVVGQGVTDTQYF.

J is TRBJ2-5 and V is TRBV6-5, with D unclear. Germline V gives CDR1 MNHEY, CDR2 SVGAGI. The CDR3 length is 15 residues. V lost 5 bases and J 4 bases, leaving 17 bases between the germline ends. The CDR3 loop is CASSPLGTSLETQYF. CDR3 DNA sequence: TGTGCCAGCAGTCCCTTAGGCACATCATTAGAGACCCAGTACTTC.

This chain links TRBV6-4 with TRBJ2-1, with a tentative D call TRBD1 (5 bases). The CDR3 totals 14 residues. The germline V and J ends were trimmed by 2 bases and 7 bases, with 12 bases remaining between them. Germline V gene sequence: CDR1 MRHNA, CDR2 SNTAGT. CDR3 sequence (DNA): TGTGCCAGCAGTGACAGGGGTAGATTAAATGAGCAGTTCTTC. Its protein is CASSDRGRLNEQFF.

DNA of the CDR3: TGTGCCAGCAGTGTTACAGTCGAATCGACTGAAGCTTTCTTT. This translates into CASSVTVESTEAFF. The gene calls are TRBV6-4 and TRBJ1-1; no firm D call. The V gene's germline CDR1 is MRHNA and CDR2 SNTAGT. CDR3 length: 14 residues. V was pared by 4 bases and J by 5 bases, with 14 bases between.

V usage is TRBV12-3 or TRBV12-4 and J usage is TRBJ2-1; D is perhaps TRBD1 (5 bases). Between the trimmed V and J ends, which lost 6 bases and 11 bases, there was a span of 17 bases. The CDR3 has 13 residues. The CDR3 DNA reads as TGTGCCAGCAGCCCTACCTCTGGGGCCAAGCAGTTCTTC. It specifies CASSPTSGAKQFF.

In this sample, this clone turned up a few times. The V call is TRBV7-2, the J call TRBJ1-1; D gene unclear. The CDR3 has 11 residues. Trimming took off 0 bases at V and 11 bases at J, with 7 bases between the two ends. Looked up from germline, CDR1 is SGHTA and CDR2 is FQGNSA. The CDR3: CASSLAGRAFF. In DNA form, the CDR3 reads TGTGCCAGCAGCTTAGCCGGTCGCGCTTTCTTT.

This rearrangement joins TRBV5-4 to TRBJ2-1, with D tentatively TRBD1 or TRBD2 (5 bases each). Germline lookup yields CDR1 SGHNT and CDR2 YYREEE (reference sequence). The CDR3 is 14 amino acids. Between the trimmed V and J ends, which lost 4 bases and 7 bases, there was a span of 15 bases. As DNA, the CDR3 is TGTGCCAGCAGCCCCCGGGACCTCCTTAATGAGCAGTTCTTC. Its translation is CASSPRDLLNEQFF.

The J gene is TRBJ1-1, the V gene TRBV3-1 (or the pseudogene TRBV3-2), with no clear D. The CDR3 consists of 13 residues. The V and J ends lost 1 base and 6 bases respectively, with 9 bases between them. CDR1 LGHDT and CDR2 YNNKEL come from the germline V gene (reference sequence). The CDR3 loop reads CASSQGSAPEAFF. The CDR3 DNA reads TGTGCCAGCAGCCAAGGTTCGGCCCCTGAAGCTTTCTTT.

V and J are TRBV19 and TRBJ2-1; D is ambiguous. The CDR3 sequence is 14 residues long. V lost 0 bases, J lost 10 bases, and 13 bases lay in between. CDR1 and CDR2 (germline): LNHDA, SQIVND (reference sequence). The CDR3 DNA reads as TGTGCCAGTAGTATAGAGGGCAGGTTTAAGGAGCAGTTCTTC. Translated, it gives CASSIEGRFKEQFF.